Each of the 7 T cell receptor beta chains below was sequenced from the same sample in a study of blood T cell repertoires in COVID-19. Clones were read by immunoSEQ multiplex PCR, and TCRdb kept only the in-frame ones, dropping some. The table shows around 200,000 clones, with around nine tenths occurring only once. Sequences were obtained from PBMCs or T cells enriched from blood (not recorded which). All receptors come from a woman in her twenties or thirties who had been exposed to COVID-19.

The sample holds a few counts of this clone. J is TRBJ1-5 and V is TRBV7-2, with D possibly TRBD1 on 5 matching bases. The ends were cut back, 1 base at V and 5 bases at J, with 9 bases in the middle. The CDR3 has 14 residues. CDR1 is SGHTA, CDR2 FQGNSA, per germline. CDR3 in amino acids: CASSLGEGYQPQHF. In nucleotides, the CDR3 is TGTGCCAGCAGCTTAGGGGAGGGGTATCAGCCCCAGCATTTT.

This clone appeared a single time. V gene TRBV19 combines with J gene TRBJ1-5; 9 nucleotides agree with TRBD1. The CDR3 consists of 15 residues. Germline V gene sequence: CDR1 LNHDA, CDR2 SQIVND (reference sequence). V lost 5 bases, J lost 1 base, and 3 bases stayed unmatched. For the CDR3, the DNA is TGTGCCAGTAGTTACAGGGGGCAAAGCAATCAGCCCCAGCATTTT. Protein sequence: CASSYRGQSNQPQHF.

This rearrangement joins TRBV14 to TRBJ1-2; D possibly corresponds to TRBD1 (6 bases). V lost 10 bases and J lost 3, with 18 bases in between. This CDR3 spans 14 amino acids. Germline CDR1 reads SGHDN; CDR2 reads FVKESK. The CDR3 coding sequence is TGTGCCACCACGAAACAGGGTGGGGACTATGGCTACACCTTC. Translation gives CATTKQGGDYGYTF.

This clone was seen only a few times. The chain couples TRBV18 to TRBJ2-6; D perhaps matches TRBD2 (6 bases). This CDR3 contains 17 residues. Germline CDR1 is KGHSH and CDR2 is LQKENI. The V end was cut by 6 bases, the J end by 3 bases, with 18 bases between. The chain's CDR3 is CASSPGVTLFGANVLTF. In nucleotides, the CDR3 is TGTGCCAGCTCCCCGGGGGTCACTCTCTTTGGGGCCAACGTCCTGACTTTC.

The table lists this clone with a count of one. The CDR3 loop is CAISLTGPGTEAFF. The CDR3 DNA sequence: TGTGCCATCAGTTTAACAGGGCCCGGCACTGAAGCTTTCTTT. V is TRBV10-3 and J is TRBJ1-1, with a tentative D call TRBD1 (6 bases). Trimming removed 5 bases from V and 4 bases from J, with 14 bases in between. Per germline, CDR1 ENHRY and CDR2 SYGVKD. The CDR3 is 14 residues long.

On this clone itself: Other nucleotide sequences from this sample produce the same CDR3. The chain joins TRBV20-1 to TRBJ2-3, with 7 bases matching TRBD1. Germline CDR1 reads DFQATT; CDR2 reads SNEGSKA (reference sequence). The CDR3 totals 13 residues. Trimming took 3 bases from V and 3 from J; bases not matched to a gene: 3. CDR3 in amino acids: CSASPGGTDTQYF. For the CDR3, the DNA is TGCAGTGCTAGTCCAGGGGGAACAGATACGCAGTATTTT.

The chain links TRBV5-6 to TRBJ1-2, with 7 bases lining up with TRBD1. Germline values: CDR1 SGHDT, CDR2 YYEEEE. This CDR3 comprises 14 residues. Trimming cost V 4 bases and J 3 bases; bases outside gene matches: 6. This CDR3 reads CASSARDSYYGYTF. The CDR3 DNA is TGTGCCAGCAGCGCTAGGGACAGTTACTATGGCTACACCTTC.